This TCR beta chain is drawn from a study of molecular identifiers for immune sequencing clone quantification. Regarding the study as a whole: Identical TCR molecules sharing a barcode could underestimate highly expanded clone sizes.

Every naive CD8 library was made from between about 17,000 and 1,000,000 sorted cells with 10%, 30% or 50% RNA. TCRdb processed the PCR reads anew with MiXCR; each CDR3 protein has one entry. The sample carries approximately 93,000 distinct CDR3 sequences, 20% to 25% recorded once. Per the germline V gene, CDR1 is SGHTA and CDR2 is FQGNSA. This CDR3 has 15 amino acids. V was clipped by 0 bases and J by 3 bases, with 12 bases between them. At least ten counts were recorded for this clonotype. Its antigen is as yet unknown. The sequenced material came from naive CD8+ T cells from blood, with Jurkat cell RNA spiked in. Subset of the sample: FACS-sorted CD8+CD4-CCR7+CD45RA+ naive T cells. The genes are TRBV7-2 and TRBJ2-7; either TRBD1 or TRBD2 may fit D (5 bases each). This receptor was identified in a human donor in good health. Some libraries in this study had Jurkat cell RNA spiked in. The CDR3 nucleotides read TGTGCCAGCAGCTTAGCCCGGGACGGCTACTACGAGCAGTACTTC. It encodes CASSLARDGYYEQYF.